One T cell receptor (beta chain) is described in this entry. The antigen is unknown. The assay was immunoSEQ multiplex PCR, and TCRdb's table has in-frame clones only and misses some. The sample holds more than 2,000,000 clones, around nine tenths seen once. The data are from a study of shared clonotypes between healthy human individuals. Study-level results: Only blood underwent sampling, and tissue repertoires likely differ.

The sequenced sample consisted of naive CD4+ T cells sorted from blood. The sample's subset: CD45RA+ positively selected. The TCR comes from a young man in good health.

The CDR3 nucleotides read TGTGCCAGCAGCCCTCAAGGCGGGCACTTGGATGGGGAGCTGTTTTTT. As protein: CASSPQGGHLDGELFF. This chain connects TRBV11-2 to TRBJ2-2; possibly TRBD2 for D (5 bases). The germline V and J ends were trimmed by 5 bases and 8 bases, with 21 bases remaining between them. CDR1 is SGHAT, CDR2 FQNNGV, per germline. The CDR3 length is 16 residues.